This T cell receptor (beta chain) is from a study of T cells in Graves' hyperthyroidism and ophthalmopathy. Participants, patients aged 18 to 65, had newly diagnosed hyperthyroidism with a duration under 2 months. Patients with uncontrolled infections, other autoimmune diseases, pregnancy or lactation were excluded. Clinical symptoms, serum thyroxine, TRAb, thyroid ultrasound and orbital computed tomography informed diagnoses. This sample holds PBMCs from 10 ml fresh peripheral blood. Looked up from germline, CDR1 is SQVTM and CDR2 is ANQGSEA. This CDR3 is built from 13 residues. The V gene lost 1 base and the J gene lost 2 bases, with 9 bases spanning the gap. The source material, RNA transcripts, was used to amplify TCR beta CDR3 regions. TCR CDR3 regions were first amplified by RT-PCR with HTBI primers. TCRdb re-derived calls from the multiplex PCR reads in MiXCR, one entry per CDR3 protein. The sample includes 350,000 or so distinct CDR3 sequences, about 17% of them seen just once.

The sample comprised blood. The clonotype comes from a woman aged 25 to 39 with Graves' hyperthyroidism that later progressed to Graves' ophthalmopathy. The chain joins TRBV29-1 to TRBJ2-7; D gene uncertain. The CDR3 loop reads CSVEGPGTYEQYF. DNA of the CDR3: TGCAGCGTTGAAGGTCCGGGCACCTACGAGCAGTACTTC.